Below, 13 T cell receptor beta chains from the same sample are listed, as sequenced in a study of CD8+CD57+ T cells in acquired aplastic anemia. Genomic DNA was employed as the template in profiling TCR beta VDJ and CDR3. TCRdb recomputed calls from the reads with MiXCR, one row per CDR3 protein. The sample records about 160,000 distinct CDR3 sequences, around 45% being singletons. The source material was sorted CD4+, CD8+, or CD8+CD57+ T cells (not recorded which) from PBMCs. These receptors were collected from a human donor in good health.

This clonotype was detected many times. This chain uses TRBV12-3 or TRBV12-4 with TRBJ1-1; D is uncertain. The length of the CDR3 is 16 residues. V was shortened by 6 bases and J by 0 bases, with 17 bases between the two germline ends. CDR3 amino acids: CASSSYVGGMNTEAFF. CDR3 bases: TGTGCCAGCAGCTCTTACGTGGGCGGAATGAACACTGAAGCTTTCTTT.

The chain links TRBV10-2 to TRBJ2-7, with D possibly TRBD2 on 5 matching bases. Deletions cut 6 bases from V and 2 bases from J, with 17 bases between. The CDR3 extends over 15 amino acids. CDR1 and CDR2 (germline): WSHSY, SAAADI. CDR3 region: CASSLGLYDPYEQYF. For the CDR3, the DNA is TGCGCCAGCAGCCTCGGACTGTACGACCCCTACGAGCAGTACTTC.

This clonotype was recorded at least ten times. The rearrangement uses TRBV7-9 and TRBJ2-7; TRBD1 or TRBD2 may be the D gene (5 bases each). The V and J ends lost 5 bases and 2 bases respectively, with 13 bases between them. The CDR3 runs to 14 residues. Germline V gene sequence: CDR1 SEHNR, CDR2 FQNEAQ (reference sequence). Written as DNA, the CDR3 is TGTGCCAGCAGCCCCAGGGCTAGCCCCTACGAGCAGTACTTC. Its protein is CASSPRASPYEQYF.

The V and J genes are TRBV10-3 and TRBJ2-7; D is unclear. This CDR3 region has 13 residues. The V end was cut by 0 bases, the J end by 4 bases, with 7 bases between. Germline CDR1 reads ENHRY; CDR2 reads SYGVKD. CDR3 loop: CAISESGKYEQYF. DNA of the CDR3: TGTGCCATCAGTGAGTCGGGAAAATACGAGCAGTACTTC.

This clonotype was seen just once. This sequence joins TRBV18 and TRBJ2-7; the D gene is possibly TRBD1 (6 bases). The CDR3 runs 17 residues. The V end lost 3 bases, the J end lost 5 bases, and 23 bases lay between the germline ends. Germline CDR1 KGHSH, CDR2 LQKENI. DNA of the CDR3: TGTGCCAGCTCACCCCAGTTTGGACAAGGGGGAACCCACGAGCAGTACTTC. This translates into CASSPQFGQGGTHEQYF.

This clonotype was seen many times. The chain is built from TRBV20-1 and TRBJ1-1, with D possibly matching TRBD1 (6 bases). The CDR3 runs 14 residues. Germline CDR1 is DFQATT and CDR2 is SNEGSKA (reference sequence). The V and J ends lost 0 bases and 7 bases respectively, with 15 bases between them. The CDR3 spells CSARDRRGGGEAFF. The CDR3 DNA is TGCAGTGCTAGAGATCGGAGGGGGGGGGGTGAAGCTTTCTTT.

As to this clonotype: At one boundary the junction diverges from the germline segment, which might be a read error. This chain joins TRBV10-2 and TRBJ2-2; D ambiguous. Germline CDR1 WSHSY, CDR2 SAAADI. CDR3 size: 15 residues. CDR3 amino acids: CASSPPNVNTGELFF. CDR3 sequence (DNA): TGTGCCAGCTCACCACCGAACGTGAACACCGGGGAGCTGTTTTTT.

The CDR3 loop is CASSRTDEQFF. The DNA for the CDR3 is TGTGCCAGCAGTAGGACAGATGAGCAGTTCTTC. The chain uses TRBV6-1 and TRBJ2-1, with D perhaps matching TRBD1 (6 bases). V was pared by 5 bases and J by 8 bases, with 7 bases between. Germline V lookup: CDR1 MNHNS, CDR2 SASEGT. The CDR3 sequence is 11 residues long.

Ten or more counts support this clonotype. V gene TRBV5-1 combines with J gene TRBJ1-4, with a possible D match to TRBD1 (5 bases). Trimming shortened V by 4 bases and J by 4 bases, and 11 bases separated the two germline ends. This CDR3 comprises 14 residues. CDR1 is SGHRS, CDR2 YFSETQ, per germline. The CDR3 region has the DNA TGCGCCAGCAGCCCGACAGCCTTTAATGAAAAACTGTTTTTT. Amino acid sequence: CASSPTAFNEKLFF.

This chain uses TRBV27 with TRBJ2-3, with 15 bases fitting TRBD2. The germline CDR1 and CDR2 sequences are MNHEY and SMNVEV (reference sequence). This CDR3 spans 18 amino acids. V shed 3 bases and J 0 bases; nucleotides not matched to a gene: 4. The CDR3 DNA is TGTGCCAGCAGTTTGGGGACTAGCGGGAGGCCTAGCACAGATACGCAGTATTTT. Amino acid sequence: CASSLGTSGRPSTDTQYF.

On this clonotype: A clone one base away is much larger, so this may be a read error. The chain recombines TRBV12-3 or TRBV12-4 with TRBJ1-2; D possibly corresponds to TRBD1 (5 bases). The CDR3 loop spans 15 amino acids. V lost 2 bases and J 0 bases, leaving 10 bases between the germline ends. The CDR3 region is CASSLSTAPNYGYTF. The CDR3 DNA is TGTGCCAGCAGTTTATCGACAGCGCCTAACTATGGCTACACCTTC.

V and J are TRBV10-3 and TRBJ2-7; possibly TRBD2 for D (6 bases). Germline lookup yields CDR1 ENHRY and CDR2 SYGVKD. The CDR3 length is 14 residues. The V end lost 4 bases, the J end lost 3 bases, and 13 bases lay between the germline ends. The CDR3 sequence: CAISARDFVYEQYF. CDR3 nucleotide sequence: TGTGCCATCAGTGCTCGGGACTTTGTCTACGAGCAGTACTTC.

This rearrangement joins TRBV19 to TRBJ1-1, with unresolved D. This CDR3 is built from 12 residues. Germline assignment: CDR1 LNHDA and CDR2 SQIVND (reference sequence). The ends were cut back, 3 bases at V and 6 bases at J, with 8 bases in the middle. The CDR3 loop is CASSMGVAEAFF. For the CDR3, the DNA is TGTGCCAGTAGTATGGGAGTAGCTGAAGCTTTCTTT.